The rows below give T cell receptor beta chains drawn from one sample of a study of memory CD4+ T cells and cytomegalovirus serostatus. Sequencing was performed with immunoSEQ multiplex PCR; in TCRdb, only in-frame clones are kept and a portion is missing. The sample has about 42,000 clones; over 70% are singletons. The sample taken for sequencing was memory CD4+ T cells from blood. The receptors were sampled from an adult in good health and CMV-seronegative. The CDR3 runs from the conserved cysteine through the conserved F or W. D genes are given only for firm matches. Size values are once, few and many counts, or a class for expanded clones, and some rows have none.

TRBV25-1	TRBJ2-1	NA	NA	13	CASSELWGNEQFF	TGTGCCAGCAGTGAACTTTGGGGCAATGAGCAGTTCTTC
TRBV5-1	TRBJ2-1	once	NA	12	CASSLGLDEQFF	TGCGCCAGCAGCTTGGGATTAGATGAGCAGTTCTTC
TRBV2	TRBJ1-2	few	NA	12	CASTSGIYGYTF	TGTGCCAGCACTTCCGGGATTTATGGCTACACCTTC
TRBV5-4	TRBJ2-1	NA	NA	15	CASSLVAPTNNEQFF	TGTGCCAGCAGCTTGGTGGCACCCACCAACAATGAGCAGTTCTTC
TRBV5-1	TRBJ1-2	NA	NA	14	CASSERPDNYGYTF	TGCGCCAGCAGCGAGCGCCCAGATAACTATGGCTACACCTTC
TRBV11-2	TRBJ2-1	NA	TRBD2	13	CASSRLAIREQFF	TGTGCCAGCAGCCGACTAGCTATCCGTGAGCAGTTCTTC
TRBV19	TRBJ1-5	NA	TRBD1	15	CASTKGQNSNQPQHF	TGTGCCAGTACCAAGGGACAGAATAGCAATCAGCCCCAGCATTTT
TRBV5-1	TRBJ1-6	NA	NA	15	CASSLEGRKNSPLHF	TGCGCCAGCAGCTTGGAGGGACGGAAGAATTCACCCCTCCACTTT
TRBV28	TRBJ2-1	NA	TRBD2	14	CASTASGDGNEQFF	TGTGCCAGCACCGCTAGCGGGGACGGGAATGAGCAGTTCTTC
TRBV27	TRBJ1-5	NA	NA	14	CASSTAPGTQPQHF	TGTGCCAGCAGTACCGCACCCGGGACTCAGCCCCAGCATTTT
TRBV4-1	TRBJ1-4	few	NA	13	CASSQGPSEKLFF	TGCGCCAGCAGCCAAGGACCCTCTGAAAAACTGTTTTTT
TRBV30	TRBJ2-2	NA	TRBD1	16	CAWNRGQGVGTGELFF	TGTGCCTGGAACCGCGGGCAGGGGGTAGGGACCGGGGAGCTGTTTTTT
TRBV4-1	TRBJ1-4	NA	NA	15	CASSQTGTRGEKLFF	TGCGCCAGCAGCCAGACCGGGACCCGAGGTGAAAAACTGTTTTTT
TRBV25-1	TRBJ1-2	medium-sized	NA	14	CASSKQGTLDGYTF	TGTGCCAGTAGTAAACAGGGCACACTGGATGGCTACACCTTC
TRBV6-5	TRBJ1-2	once	NA	14	CASREAGRNYGYTF	TGTGCCAGCAGAGAAGCAGGGAGGAACTATGGCTACACCTTC
TRBV7-8	TRBJ1-4	NA	TRBD1	16	CASSATGTGVFEKLFF	TGTGCCAGCAGCGCAACCGGGACAGGGGTTTTCGAAAAACTGTTTTTT
TRBV10-3	TRBJ1-2	NA	NA	13	CAISVEGYYGYTF	TGTGCCATCAGTGTCGAGGGTTACTATGGCTACACCTTC
TRBV5-4	TRBJ2-3	NA	NA	14	CASSWDDRTDTQYF	TGTGCCAGCAGCTGGGACGACCGTACAGATACGCAGTATTTT
TRBV15	TRBJ2-7	few	NA	12	CATSSKGYEQYF	TGTGCCACCAGCAGCAAAGGCTACGAGCAGTACTTC
TRBV7-2	TRBJ1-5	NA	TRBD1	18	CASSLNPSGGTSNQPQHF	TGTGCCAGCAGCTTAAATCCCTCAGGGGGCACTAGCAATCAGCCCCAGCATTTT
TRBV25-1	TRBJ1-5	NA	NA	14	CASSGLGEGQPQHF	TGTGCCAGCAGTGGCCTCGGCGAGGGTCAGCCCCAGCATTTT
TRBV6-1	TRBJ2-5	NA	TRBD1	15	CASSSGTGRGETQYF	TGTGCCAGCAGTTCCGGGACAGGAAGAGGAGAGACCCAGTACTTC
TRBV7-9	TRBJ2-1	few	NA	17	CASSAPTRNIAYNEQFF	TGTGCCAGCAGCGCCCCTACGCGCAACATAGCCTACAATGAGCAGTTCTTC
TRBV2	TRBJ1-6	NA	NA	18	CASMRQVPTSSYNSPLHF	TGTGCCAGCATGCGACAGGTCCCCACGAGCTCCTATAATTCACCCCTCCACTTT
TRBV11-2	TRBJ2-1	NA	NA	14	CASSTISGRREQFF	TGTGCCAGCAGTACGATTTCGGGCCGGAGAGAGCAGTTCTTC
TRBV11-2	TRBJ1-5	once	NA	13	CASSFRDNQPQHF	TGTGCCAGCAGCTTCCGGGACAATCAGCCCCAGCATTTT
TRBV2	TRBJ2-7	few	NA	16	CASMGRVASSSYEQYF	TGTGCCAGCATGGGAAGGGTGGCCTCTTCCTCCTACGAGCAGTACTTC
TRBV6-5	TRBJ2-7	NA	TRBD1	16	CASSYSAGTGTNEQYF	TGTGCCAGCAGTTACTCGGCCGGGACAGGGACCAACGAGCAGTACTTC
TRBV10-2	TRBJ2-7	NA	TRBD1	13	CASRITGAYEQYF	TGCGCCAGCAGGATAACAGGGGCCTACGAGCAGTACTTC
TRBV30	TRBJ1-3	once	NA	12	CACDSGGNTIYF	TGTGCCTGTGACAGTGGTGGAAACACCATATATTTT
TRBV7-2	TRBJ2-7	NA	NA	15	CASSSAGGAYYEQYF	TGTGCCAGCAGCTCCGCTGGGGGAGCCTACTACGAGCAGTACTTC
TRBV19	TRBJ2-2	NA	NA	12	CASSRSGVELFF	TGTGCCAGTAGTAGGTCCGGGGTGGAGCTGTTTTTT
TRBV5-8	TRBJ2-3	NA	NA	11	CASREADTQYF	TGTGCCAGCAGGGAGGCAGATACGCAGTATTTT
TRBV18	TRBJ1-6	NA	TRBD1	15	CASSPGQGAFSPLHF	TGTGCCAGCTCTCCGGGACAGGGGGCCTTCTCACCCCTCCACTTT
TRBV5-4	TRBJ1-2	few	NA	14	CASSFPDGNYGYTF	TGTGCCAGCAGCTTCCCGGACGGGAATTATGGCTACACCTTC
TRBV20-1	TRBJ1-1	NA	NA	10	CSATRGRAFF	TGCAGTGCTACCAGGGGACGGGCTTTCTTT
TRBV10-1	TRBJ1-2	NA	NA	15	CASSGPLGWGYGYTF	TGCGCCAGCAGTGGACCCTTAGGCTGGGGCTATGGCTACACCTTC
TRBV29-1	TRBJ1-6	few	NA	12	CSVGEGGSPLHF	TGCAGCGTTGGAGAGGGAGGATCACCCCTCCACTTT
TRBV7-2	TRBJ1-1	once	NA	12	CASSLMDTEAFF	TGTGCCAGCAGCTTAATGGACACTGAAGCTTTCTTT
TRBV7-6	TRBJ1-1	NA	NA	14	CASSFGQENTEAFF	TGTGCCAGCAGCTTCGGCCAGGAGAACACTGAAGCTTTCTTT